This T cell receptor (beta chain) is drawn from a study of CD8+CD57+ T cells in acquired aplastic anemia. About the study: On average, sorted CD4+ and CD8+ cells gave around 3 ug of DNA.

Profiling that covered TCR beta VDJ and CDR3 relied on genomic DNA as its template. TCRdb re-called the reads with MiXCR, one entry per CDR3 protein. Of roughly 150,000 distinct CDR3 sequences listed, 35% to 55% are singletons. Study-wide results and limits: Patients and controls shared 25 to 35 CD8+ CDR3 sequences, which appeared highly expressed in patients and within their immunodominant clones.

Ten or more counts support this clonotype. Antigen unknown. Per germline, CDR1 SGDLS and CDR2 YYNGEE. V lost 0 bases and J lost 3, with 10 bases in between. The CDR3 totals 15 residues. The sequenced sample consisted of sorted CD4+, CD8+, or CD8+CD57+ T cells (not recorded which) from PBMCs. The chain uses TRBV9 and TRBJ1-3; D gene uncertain. This receptor was taken from a human donor in good health. CDR3 sequence reads: CASSVASGVGNTIYF. Here the CDR3 DNA reads TGTGCCAGCAGCGTAGCGTCCGGGGTTGGAAACACCATATATTTT.